A single sample gave rise to the 12 T cell receptor beta chains below, sequenced in a study of PD-1 blockade in classical Hodgkin lymphoma. Time point reported: cycle 4 day 1 (C4D1), after more than five weeks of nivolumab. Relapse after autologous stem cell transplantation occurred in every patient, and brentuximab vedotin exposure varied. CD8+ T cells were isolated from thawed PBMCs by magnetic negative selection. Repertoires were generated with immunoSEQ multiplex PCR, while TCRdb's copy carries only in-frame clones and drops some. Of about 19,000 clones listed, about nine tenths were seen once; the top ten hold 5%. This material consisted of CD8+ T cells from blood, taken before the fourth cycle of nivolumab. The receptors were sampled from a human donor with classical Hodgkin lymphoma.

The chain recombines TRBV23-1 with TRBJ2-3; TRBD2 might be the D (5 bases). TRBV23-1 falls under the ORF class, with uncertain function. The CDR3 consists of 17 residues. Trimming stripped 2 bases from V and 1 base from J, with 16 bases between. CDR3 bases: TGCGCCAGCAGTCAACGGGTTATAAGCGGTTGCACAGATACGCAGTATTTT. This translates into CASSQRVISGCTDTQYF.

This clone has a single count. This chain connects TRBV15 to TRBJ2-7; TRBD1 matches at 7 bases. Looked up from germline, CDR1 is LNHNV and CDR2 is YYDKDF (reference sequence). There are 14 residues in the CDR3. Unmatched junction bases numbered 11, after V lost 5 bases and J lost 7 bases. In nucleotides, the CDR3 is TGTGCCACCAGCTTCCCCGGGACAGCGAGGGAGCAGTACTTC. This gives the protein CATSFPGTAREQYF. Full variable domain (remainder filled in from reference TRBV15 and TRBJ2-7): DAMVIQNPRYQVTQFGKPVTLSCSQTLNHNVMYWYQQKSSQAPKLLFHYYDKDFNNEADTPDNFQSRRPNTSFCFLDIRSPGLGDTAMYLCATSFPGTAREQYFGPGTRLTVT.

This clone was observed a few times. The chain carries TRBV9 and TRBJ1-2; a weak D match, TRBD1 (5 bases). The CDR3 sequence is 16 residues long. CDR1 is SGDLS, CDR2 YYNGEE, per germline. Trimming took off 4 bases at V and 3 bases at J, with 19 bases between the two ends. Here the CDR3 reads CASSTTSGGVDYGYTF. The CDR3 DNA reads TGTGCCAGCAGCACGACCTCGGGAGGGGTGGACTATGGCTACACCTTC.

This clone was seen a handful of times. J is TRBJ2-7 and V is TRBV19; D not resolved. V was clipped by 3 bases and J by 0 bases, with 9 bases between them. CDR1 is LNHDA and CDR2 is SQIVND in the germline V gene (reference sequence). There are 14 residues in the CDR3. The CDR3 loop is CASSMGSSSYEQYF. CDR3 DNA: TGTGCCAGTAGTATGGGGTCAAGCTCCTACGAGCAGTACTTC.

This clone came up a few times. The gene calls are TRBV7-9 and TRBJ1-1; D perhaps matches TRBD1 (6 bases). Deletions cut 3 bases from V and 0 bases from J, with 17 bases between. Germline V gives CDR1 SEHNR, CDR2 FQNEAQ (reference sequence). This CDR3 has 17 residues. CDR3: CASSFSLRQVLNTEAFF. The CDR3 DNA sequence: TGTGCCAGCAGCTTCTCTCTGCGACAGGTTTTGAACACTGAAGCTTTCTTT.

The V call is TRBV12-5, the J call TRBJ2-1; 8 bases line up with TRBD2. In germline, CDR1 is LGHNT, CDR2 FRNRAP. This CDR3 region has 16 residues. The ends lost 4 bases at V and 1 base at J; junction bases unmatched: 6. The CDR3 here is CASGSPTSGSYNEQFF. The CDR3 DNA reads as TGTGCTAGTGGTTCCCCAACTAGCGGATCCTACAATGAGCAGTTCTTC.

The chain joins TRBV11-3 to TRBJ2-2, with D possibly matching TRBD2 (6 bases). The CDR3 is made up of 17 amino acids. V was shortened by 5 bases and J by 2 bases, with 18 bases between the two germline ends. CDR1 is SGHNT and CDR2 is YENEEA in the germline V gene. The CDR3: CASSPANQRANTGELFF. CDR3 bases: TGTGCCAGCAGCCCCGCCAATCAGCGGGCAAACACCGGGGAGCTGTTTTTT.

This chain links TRBV27 with TRBJ2-1; tentatively, D is TRBD2 (6 bases). The germline V gene encodes CDR1 MNHEY and CDR2 SMNVEV (reference sequence). The CDR3 loop spans 14 amino acids. The V gene lost 5 bases and the J gene lost 1 base, with 9 bases spanning the gap. CDR3 coding DNA: TGTGCCAGCAGTCCCGGGACTTCCTACAATGAGCAGTTCTTC. Its protein product is CASSPGTSYNEQFF.

V gene TRBV4-1 combines with J gene TRBJ1-4, with D tentatively TRBD1 (5 bases). This CDR3 has 17 amino acids. Between the trimmed V and J ends, which lost 3 bases and 4 bases, there was a span of 18 bases. Germline CDR1 reads MGHRA; CDR2 reads YSYEKL. The CDR3 DNA reads TGCGCCAGCAGCCACCAACCTCCCCAGGGTATTAATGAAAAACTGTTTTTT. Translated: CASSHQPPQGINEKLFF.

This sequence joins TRBV6-1 and TRBJ2-7; D ambiguous. CDR3 size: 15 residues. CDR1 and CDR2 (germline): MNHNS, SASEGT. Trimming stripped 1 base from V and 3 bases from J, with 13 bases between. This chain's CDR3 is CASSEDQTGFYEQYF. CDR3 coding DNA: TGTGCCAGCAGTGAAGACCAGACCGGGTTCTACGAGCAGTACTTC.

This chain links TRBV5-1 with TRBJ2-5; TRBD2 agrees at 8 bases. The ends lost 6 bases at V and 1 base at J; junction bases unmatched: 5. The CDR3 extends over 14 amino acids. Per the germline V gene, CDR1 is SGHRS and CDR2 is YFSETQ. CDR3 DNA sequence: TGCGCCAGCACGCAACTAGCGGCCCAAGAGACCCAGTACTTC. It yields the protein CASTQLAAQETQYF. The complete variable domain, with remaining parts taken from reference TRBV5-1 and TRBJ2-5, reads KAGVTQTPRYLIKTRGQQVTLSCSPISGHRSVSWYQQTPGQGLQFLFEYFSETQRNKGNFPGRFSGRQFSNSRSEMNVSTLELGDSALYLCASTQLAAQETQYFGPGTRLLVL.

The chain carries TRBV27 and TRBJ2-7; D is possibly TRBD1 (5 bases). Per the germline V gene, CDR1 is MNHEY and CDR2 is SMNVEV (reference sequence). V shed 5 bases and J shed 2 bases, with 22 bases lying between them. This CDR3 has 17 amino acids. The CDR3 loop is CASSPGHRLSMTYEQYF. The CDR3 DNA reads TGTGCCAGCAGTCCAGGACACCGCCTATCGATGACCTACGAGCAGTACTTC.